These T cell receptor beta chains were read from a single sample in a study of cytomegalovirus exposure and HLA in healthy donors. The table came from immunoSEQ multiplex PCR; TCRdb's copy has only in-frame clones and leaves some out. The table records under 200,000 clones, around 85% of them present only once. Sequenced input: PBMCs. The source is a man aged 18 to 30 in good health and CMV-seropositive. Both conserved end residues are part of each CDR3. A D gene is named only where the DNA matches it firmly. Clone size is given for some rows only: seen once, a few or many times, or a class if the clone is expanded.

v_gene	d_gene	j_gene	abundance	CDR3nt	CDR3aa
TRBV5-5	-	TRBJ2-7	-	TGTGCCAGCAGTGACAGCTTTCTCTACGAGCAGTACTTC	CASSDSFLYEQYF
TRBV9	-	TRBJ1-1	-	TGTGCCAGCAGCGTAGAATTTCGGGACACTGAAGCTTTCTTT	CASSVEFRDTEAFF
TRBV7-7	-	TRBJ1-2	-	TGTGCCAGCAGCGGTACAGGGTTTAACAGCTATGGCTACACCTTC	CASSGTGFNSYGYTF
TRBV4-1	TRBD2	TRBJ2-7	few	TGCGCCAGCAGCCAAGCCGCGGGGGGATCCTCCTACGAGCAGTACTTC	CASSQAAGGSSYEQYF
TRBV27	-	TRBJ2-5	-	TGTGCCAGCAGCGGCACAGGGCGGGAAGAGACCCAGTACTTC	CASSGTGREETQYF
TRBV6-5	-	TRBJ2-3	-	TGTGCCAGCAGTTTGAACAGGGAAACAGATACGCAGTATTTT	CASSLNRETDTQYF
TRBV15	-	TRBJ2-2	-	TGTGCCACCAGCAGACCGGGACTGAACACCGGGGAGCTGTTTTTT	CATSRPGLNTGELFF
TRBV5-6	-	TRBJ2-3	-	TGTGCCAGCGCCAGCAGGGGTACAGATACGCAGTATTTT	CASASRGTDTQYF
TRBV5-6	TRBD1	TRBJ2-7	once	TGTGCCAGCAGCCAGGGACAGACCGAGCAGTACTTC	CASSQGQTEQYF
TRBV7-2	-	TRBJ2-7	-	TGTGCCAGCACCCGGCGGGGAGTCCACGAGCAGTACTTC	CASTRRGVHEQYF
TRBV30	-	TRBJ1-2	once	TGTGCCTGGGATACGACAGCTAACTATGGCTACACCTTC	CAWDTTANYGYTF
TRBV6-1	TRBD1	TRBJ2-2	-	TGTGCCAGCAGTGTAGACAGGGTCCTTTCGTACACCGGGGAGCTGTTTTTT	CASSVDRVLSYTGELFF
TRBV6-5	TRBD2	TRBJ2-3	-	TGTGCCAGCAGTTACTCCGGGGGGGTGGGGTCAGATACGCAGTATTTT	CASSYSGGVGSDTQYF
TRBV10-2	-	TRBJ1-6	-	TGCGCCAGCAGTGGTGGCAGGGGAAGCAACTCCTATAATTCACCCCTCCACTTT	CASSGGRGSNSYNSPLHF
TRBV5-4	-	TRBJ1-3	-	TGTGCCAGCACACATCAGTTTGGGGGGGCGCTCGGAAACACCATATATTTT	CASTHQFGGALGNTIYF
TRBV5-6	TRBD2	TRBJ2-5	-	TGTGCCAGCAGCTTGTTAGCGGGGCAAGAGACCCAGTACTTC	CASSLLAGQETQYF
TRBV27	-	TRBJ2-7	-	TGTGCCAGCAGCTGGGCAGGGGTTTACGAGCAGTACTTC	CASSWAGVYEQYF
TRBV9	-	TRBJ2-2	-	TGTGCCAGCAGCGTAGGGCAGGGCGACACCGGGGAGCTGTTTTTT	CASSVGQGDTGELFF
TRBV5-1	-	TRBJ2-5	-	TGCGCCAGCAGCGGGAGAGGTGGGAGAGAGACCCAGTACTTC	CASSGRGGRETQYF
TRBV6-6	-	TRBJ1-2	-	TGTGCCAGCAGTTACTACCGGGACTCCGGTCGTGGCTACACCTTC	CASSYYRDSGRGYTF
TRBV6-6	-	TRBJ1-5	few	TGTGCCAGCAGTCAAAGACAGGCCAATCAGCCCCAGCATTTT	CASSQRQANQPQHF
TRBV4-2	-	TRBJ2-5	-	TGTGCCAGCAGCCAAGACGGACTGAGAAAAGAGACCCAGTACTTC	CASSQDGLRKETQYF
TRBV7-9	-	TRBJ1-5	-	TGTGCCAGCAGCTGGGAGACAGGCGACTATAGCAATCAGCCCCAGCATTTT	CASSWETGDYSNQPQHF
TRBV11-2	-	TRBJ1-2	-	TGTGCCAGCAGCCTAGACGGGAACAGGGTCTACACCTTC	CASSLDGNRVYTF
TRBV5-1	-	TRBJ2-1	-	TGCGCCAGCAGCGAGGTGAACCCAAACGACAATGAGCAGTTCTTC	CASSEVNPNDNEQFF
TRBV5-6	-	TRBJ1-2	few	TGTGCCAGCAGCTTAAGGGGATCTGGCTATGGCTACACCTTC	CASSLRGSGYGYTF
TRBV5-1	TRBD2	TRBJ2-7	-	TGCGCCAGCAGCTTGGAACCTCCGGGACTAGCTCTGGTCTACGAGCAGTACTTC	CASSLEPPGLALVYEQYF
TRBV7-8	TRBD1	TRBJ1-2	-	TGTGCCAGCAGCCCCGGGACAGGGGGATTCTATGGCTACACCTTC	CASSPGTGGFYGYTF
TRBV30	TRBD1	TRBJ1-1	-	TGTGCCTGGGGGACAGGGAGAACTGAAGCTTTCTTT	CAWGTGRTEAFF
TRBV7-8	TRBD2	TRBJ2-2	once	TGTGCCAGCAGCACCTCGACTAGCGGAGCGAACACCGGGGAGCTGTTTTTT	CASSTSTSGANTGELFF
TRBV19	-	TRBJ2-3	-	TGTGCCAGTAGTGAGGGGGTGGGTACGCAGTATTTT	CASSEGVGTQYF
TRBV4-1	-	TRBJ2-1	once	TGCGCCAGCAGACAAGAGCCCTTACAGGGCACGACAAATTACAATGAGCAGTTCTTC	CASRQEPLQGTTNYNEQFF
TRBV5-1	TRBD1	TRBJ1-1	once	TGCGCCAGCAGCTTGGGACGCCAGGGGGGCACTGAAGCTTTCTTT	CASSLGRQGGTEAFF
TRBV2	-	TRBJ2-7	-	TGTGCCAGCAGTGATATGAGGATCCGCTACGAGCAGTACTTC	CASSDMRIRYEQYF
TRBV5-6	TRBD1	TRBJ2-7	-	TGTGCCAGCAGCTCGAACCGGGACAGGAATACCTACGAGCAGTACTTC	CASSSNRDRNTYEQYF
TRBV18	TRBD1	TRBJ1-2	-	TGTGCCAGCTCACCACCGACAGGGCCTGACTATGGCTACACCTTC	CASSPPTGPDYGYTF
TRBV10-2	-	TRBJ1-5	-	TGCGCCAGCATAGAAGGCCCCGGGCAGCCCCAGCATTTT	CASIEGPGQPQHF
TRBV30	-	TRBJ2-3	-	TGTGCCTGGATGGGCCGAAACGCAGGGACTTCGTTGCGCACAGATACGCAGTATTTT	CAWMGRNAGTSLRTDTQYF
TRBV18	TRBD1	TRBJ2-3	-	TGTGCCAGCTCACTTGGGACAGGGGGCGCTTCAGATACGCAGTATTTT	CASSLGTGGASDTQYF
TRBV7-2	TRBD2	TRBJ2-5	-	TGTGCCAGCAGCTTCTCAGCGGGGGGAGAGACCCAGTACTTC	CASSFSAGGETQYF
TRBV9	TRBD2	TRBJ2-7	-	TGTGCCAGCAGCGTAGATAGCGGGGGGGTAGTCGAGCAGTACTTC	CASSVDSGGVVEQYF
TRBV6-4	TRBD1	TRBJ2-3	-	TGTGCCAGCAGTGACGGGACAGGTCCAGATACGCAGTATTTT	CASSDGTGPDTQYF
TRBV11-2	-	TRBJ2-1	once	TGTGCCAGCAGCATCAGACCCCCTAGCGTGGCCAATGAGCAGTTCTTC	CASSIRPPSVANEQFF
TRBV9	-	TRBJ2-5	-	TGTGCCAGCAGCGTCAGCCCTAGGTCGGAACAGACCCAGTACTTC	CASSVSPRSEQTQYF
TRBV19	-	TRBJ2-3	few	TGTGCCAGTACTGATACGCAGTATTTT	CASTDTQYF
TRBV6-5	TRBD1	TRBJ1-1	-	TGTGCCAGCAGGCAGACAGGGGGCTTTACTGAAGCTTTCTTT	CASRQTGGFTEAFF
TRBV21-1	-	TRBJ2-7	-	TGTGCCAGCAGCAAATGGGGGACAGGAAAATCCTACGAGCAGTACTTC	CASSKWGTGKSYEQYF
TRBV5-1	-	TRBJ1-4	few	TGCGCCAGCAGCTTGGTTGCAGGCGGGGATGAAAAACTGTTTTTT	CASSLVAGGDEKLFF
TRBV6-5	-	TRBJ1-1	-	TGTGCCAGCAGTTACGGGCAGACCAACACTGAAGCTTTCTTT	CASSYGQTNTEAFF
TRBV7-9	TRBD1	TRBJ2-3	-	TGTTCCAGCAGAGGGAACAGGGGAGCAGATACGCAGTATTTT	CSSRGNRGADTQYF
TRBV4-2	TRBD2	TRBJ2-5	once	TGTGCCAGCAGCCAAGATGGGACTAGCGGGCACGAGACCCAGTACTTC	CASSQDGTSGHETQYF
TRBV7-8	TRBD1	TRBJ2-2	-	TGTGCCAGCAGCAGGGGGCCCGGGGAGCTGTTTTTT	CASSRGPGELFF
TRBV5-1	TRBD1	TRBJ2-7	-	TGCGCCAGCAGCTTTATTGTGGACAGGGGCGGCGAGCAGTACTTC	CASSFIVDRGGEQYF
TRBV5-6	TRBD2	TRBJ2-3	-	TGTGCCAGCAGCCCGGGACTAGCGGGGGACAGTTTGGATACGCAGTATTTT	CASSPGLAGDSLDTQYF
TRBV7-9	-	TRBJ1-1	-	TGTGCCAGCAGCTTAGTGAGCCCTAGGAACACTGAAGCTTTCTTT	CASSLVSPRNTEAFF
TRBV4-1	TRBD1	TRBJ1-1	few	TGCGCCAGCAGCCCCCTCGGCAGGGGGGCGTCTGAAGCTTTCTTT	CASSPLGRGASEAFF